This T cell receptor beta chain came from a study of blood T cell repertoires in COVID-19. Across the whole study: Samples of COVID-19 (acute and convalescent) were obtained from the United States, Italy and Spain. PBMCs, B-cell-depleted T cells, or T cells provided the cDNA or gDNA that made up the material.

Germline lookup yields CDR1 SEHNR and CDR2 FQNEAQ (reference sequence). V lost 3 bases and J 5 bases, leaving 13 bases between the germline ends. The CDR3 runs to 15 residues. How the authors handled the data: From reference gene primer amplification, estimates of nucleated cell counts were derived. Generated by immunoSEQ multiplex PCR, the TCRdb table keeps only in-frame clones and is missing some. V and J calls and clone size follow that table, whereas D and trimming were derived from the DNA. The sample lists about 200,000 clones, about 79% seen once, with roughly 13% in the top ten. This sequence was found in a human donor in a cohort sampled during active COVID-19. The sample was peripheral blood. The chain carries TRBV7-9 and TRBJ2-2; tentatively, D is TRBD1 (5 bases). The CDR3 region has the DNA TGTGCCAGCAGCTTTAAGGGGTTAGAAACCGGGGAGCTGTTTTTT. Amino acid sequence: CASSFKGLETGELFF.